This TCR beta chain was identified in a study of shared clonotypes between healthy human individuals. Here immunoSEQ multiplex PCR was the method, and the copy in TCRdb shows in-frame clones only, minus some. The table includes some 2,400,000 clones, 95% detected once. Each donor was a Caucasian adult residing in Nashville, Tennessee. A CD45RA+ naive subset and a CD45RA-negative memory subset were split from CD4+ cells. Study conclusions and caveats: Of the naive CD4 clonotypes, approximately 5% were shared across several donors. Non-shared clonotypes displayed generation probabilities falling below those of clonotypes present in all four donors.

This clone appeared once. The antigen remains unidentified. The TCR comes from a man aged 18 to 30 in good health. Sequencing was carried out using naive CD4+ T cells sorted from blood. The subset here: CD45RA+ positively selected.

This CDR3 is CASSLWLGRGQYEQYF. The CDR3 region has the DNA TGTGCCAGCAGCTTGTGGTTGGGCAGGGGCCAGTACGAGCAGTACTTC. This chain uses TRBV5-6 with TRBJ2-7, with D maybe TRBD1 (6 bases). V gave up 1 base and J gave up 4 bases, with 18 bases separating them. CDR1 is SGHDT and CDR2 is YYEEEE in the germline V gene. There are 16 residues in the CDR3.